This T cell receptor (beta chain) was sequenced during a study of CD8+ T cells in alopecia areata. In the study overall: Patients received oral tofacitinib, 5 to 10 mg twice daily, for moderate-to-severe alopecia areata.

Extracted RNA was reverse transcribed, and the resulting cDNA served as sequencing template. Clones were read by immunoSEQ multiplex PCR, and TCRdb kept only the in-frame ones, dropping some. Among about 150,000 clones listed, roughly three fifths were seen once. Collection of lesional scalp punch biopsies and peripheral blood was performed in alopecia areata patients. It was from PBMCs that CD4+ and CD8+ T cells were sorted. Germline CDR1 is SQVTM and CDR2 is ANQGSEA. The V and J ends lost 4 bases and 2 bases respectively, with 12 bases between them. The CDR3 extends over 13 amino acids. This receptor was taken from a human donor with alopecia areata. The sample in question was CD4+ T cells sorted from blood, obtained at week 0. The rearrangement uses TRBV29-1 and TRBJ2-7; D is ambiguous. In DNA, the CDR3 is TGCAGCGTTGTTGGGCACCAGACCTACGAGCAGTACTTC. It yields the protein CSVVGHQTYEQYF.